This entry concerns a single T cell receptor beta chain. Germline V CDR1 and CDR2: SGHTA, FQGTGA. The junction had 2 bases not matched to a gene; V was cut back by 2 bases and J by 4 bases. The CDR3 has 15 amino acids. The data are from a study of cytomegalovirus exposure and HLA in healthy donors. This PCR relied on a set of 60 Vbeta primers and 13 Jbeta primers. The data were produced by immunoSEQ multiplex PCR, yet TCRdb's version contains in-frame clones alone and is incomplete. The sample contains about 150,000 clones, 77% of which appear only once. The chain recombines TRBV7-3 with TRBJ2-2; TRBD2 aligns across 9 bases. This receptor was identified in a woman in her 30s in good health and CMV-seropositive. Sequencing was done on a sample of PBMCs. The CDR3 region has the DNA TGTGCCAGCAGCTTAGGTAGCGGGAGCACCGGGGAGCTGTTTTTT. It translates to CASSLGSGSTGELFF.